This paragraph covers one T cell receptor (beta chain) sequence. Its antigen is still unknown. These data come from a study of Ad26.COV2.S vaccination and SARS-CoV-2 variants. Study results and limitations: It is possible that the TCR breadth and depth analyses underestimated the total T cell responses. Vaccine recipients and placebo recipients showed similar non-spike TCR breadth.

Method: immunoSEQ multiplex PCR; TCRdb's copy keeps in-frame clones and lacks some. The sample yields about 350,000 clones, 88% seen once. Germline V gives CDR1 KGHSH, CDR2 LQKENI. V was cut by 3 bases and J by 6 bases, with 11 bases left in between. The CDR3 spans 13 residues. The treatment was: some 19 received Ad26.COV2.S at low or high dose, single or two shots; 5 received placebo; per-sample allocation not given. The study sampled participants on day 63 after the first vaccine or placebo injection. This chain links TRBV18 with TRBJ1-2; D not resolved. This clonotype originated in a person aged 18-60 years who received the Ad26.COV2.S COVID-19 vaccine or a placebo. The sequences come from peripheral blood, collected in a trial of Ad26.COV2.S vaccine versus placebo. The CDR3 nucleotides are TGTGCCAGCTCACCTGAGGCAGAACATGGCTACACCTTC. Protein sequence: CASSPEAEHGYTF.